Listed below are T cell receptor beta chains from one sample, sequenced in a study of T cell responses to AZD1222 COVID-19 vaccine. Profiling relied on immunoSEQ multiplex PCR, and the TCRdb table lists in-frame clones only, not all of them. The table records approximately 100,000 clones, nearly 90% of them present only once. The material sequenced was peripheral blood, taken 28 days after the second AZD1222 dose. These receptors all stem from an adult who received the AZD1222 COVID-19 vaccine. CDR3s include the opening cysteine and the closing phenylalanine or tryptophan. D genes are given only for firm matches. Where a row states a size, it is once, few, many or the class of an expanded clone; other rows omit it.

D	size	V	length	J	DNA	CDR3
TRBD1	once	TRBV28	16	TRBJ1-1	TGTGCCAGCAGTTTGCACCCGGGACAGGGAAGCGCTGAAGCTTTCTTT	CASSLHPGQGSAEAFF
TRBD2	.	TRBV6-5	15	TRBJ2-2	TGTGCCAGCAGCGCAGGGCTAGCGGGAAACGGGGAGCTGTTTTTT	CASSAGLAGNGELFF
.	.	TRBV4-1	16	TRBJ1-3	TGCGCCAGCAGCCAAGAGTGGCCGGGAGGTTGGAACACCATATATTTT	CASSQEWPGGWNTIYF
.	.	TRBV29-1	14	TRBJ1-2	TGCAGCGTTTCAATGATTGTCGGGATCTATGGCTACACCTTC	CSVSMIVGIYGYTF
.	.	TRBV7-9	13	TRBJ1-2	TGTGCCAGCAGCTTAGCAAGAAACTATGGCTACACCTTC	CASSLARNYGYTF
TRBD1	.	TRBV27	15	TRBJ1-2	TGTGCCAGCAGTTTTCGGACAGGGGCTAACTATGGCTACACCTTC	CASSFRTGANYGYTF
.	.	TRBV19	14	TRBJ2-1	TGTGCCACCCGGAGGAGGATGGACTACAATGAGCAGTTCTTC	CATRRRMDYNEQFF
TRBD1	.	TRBV12-3/TRBV12-4	13	TRBJ1-5	TGTGCCAGCAGCGGGACAGGGAATCAGCCCCAGCATTTT	CASSGTGNQPQHF
.	.	TRBV5-1	15	TRBJ1-4	TGCGCCAGCAGCTTGGATCCGAACTCTAATGAAAAACTGTTTTTT	CASSLDPNSNEKLFF
.	.	TRBV9	14	TRBJ2-5	TGTGCCAGCAGCGTAGGGGGTAGAGGGGAGACCCAGTACTTC	CASSVGGRGETQYF
TRBD1	.	TRBV5-6	13	TRBJ2-1	TGTGCCAGCAGCCTAGGCAGGGGGCTTGAGCAGTTCTTC	CASSLGRGLEQFF
.	.	TRBV7-3	16	TRBJ2-1	TGTGCCAGCAGCTTAACGGCGGGTTCCCCCTACAATGAGCAGTTCTTC	CASSLTAGSPYNEQFF
.	.	TRBV18	13	TRBJ1-1	TGTGCCAGCTCACTGGACACTCGCACTGAAGCTTTCTTT	CASSLDTRTEAFF
TRBD1	.	TRBV7-6	15	TRBJ2-1	TGTGCCAGCAGCTCCGCCGGGACAGGATACAATGAGCAGTTCTTC	CASSSAGTGYNEQFF
.	.	TRBV2	14	TRBJ2-7	TGTGCCAGCACCTCGTTTCAGCGAGGCTACGAGCAGTACTTC	CASTSFQRGYEQYF
.	few	TRBV5-4	14	TRBJ1-1	TGTGCCAGCAGCTTGGGGGGCGAGAACACTGAAGCTTTCTTT	CASSLGGENTEAFF
.	.	TRBV2	12	TRBJ1-2	TGTGCCAGCAGTCTTGAGGGCTGGGGCTACACCTTC	CASSLEGWGYTF
.	.	TRBV19	12	TRBJ2-7	TGTGCCAGTATATCCCAAAACGACGAGCAGTACTTC	CASISQNDEQYF
.	.	TRBV29-1	12	TRBJ2-1	TGCAGCGTTGATTATGGATACAATGAGCAGTTCTTC	CSVDYGYNEQFF
.	.	TRBV28	11	TRBJ1-1	TGTGCCATACAGACAGGAACCGAAGCTTTCTTT	CAIQTGTEAFF
.	.	TRBV5-4	17	TRBJ2-6	TGTGCCAGCAGCTTTGGGGGTATGCAATCTGGGGCCAACGTCCTGACTTTC	CASSFGGMQSGANVLTF
.	.	TRBV3-1/TRBV3-2	14	TRBJ2-6	TGTGCCAGCAGCCAAAACACTGGGGCCAACGTCCTGACTTTC	CASSQNTGANVLTF
.	.	TRBV12-3/TRBV12-4	13	TRBJ2-7	TGTGCCAGCAGCCTTGGACGGGCTTTTCGGCAGTACTTC	CASSLGRAFRQYF
TRBD1	.	TRBV4-1	15	TRBJ1-2	TGCGCCAGCAGCCAAGAAGTGGACAGGGACTATGGCTACACCTTC	CASSQEVDRDYGYTF
.	.	TRBV5-1	14	TRBJ1-1	TGCGCCAGCAGCCAGTTCGGACAGAACACTGAAGCTTTCTTT	CASSQFGQNTEAFF
.	.	TRBV2	14	TRBJ2-2	TGTGCCAGCACCAGGGGCACGCGGACCGGGGAGCTGTTTTTT	CASTRGTRTGELFF
.	.	TRBV4-1	15	TRBJ1-2	TGCGCCAGCAGCCAAGATGGGCAGGGTGTCTATGGCTACACCTTC	CASSQDGQGVYGYTF
.	.	TRBV27	17	TRBJ1-4	TGTGCCAGCAGTTTATCGGCCAGTGGAGGGGCAAATGAAAAACTGTTTTTT	CASSLSASGGANEKLFF
TRBD2	.	TRBV18	16	TRBJ2-7	TGTGCCAGCTCGCTGGGGAATCTAGCGGGGTTTTACGAGCAGTACTTC	CASSLGNLAGFYEQYF
.	.	TRBV28	15	TRBJ1-4	TGTGCCAGCAGCTGGGCGCCTCGGACTAATGAAAAACTGTTTTTT	CASSWAPRTNEKLFF
TRBD1	.	TRBV2	13	TRBJ1-2	TGTGCCAGGTGGGCAGGGGGAATCTATGGCTACACCTTC	CARWAGGIYGYTF
.	.	TRBV11-1	14	TRBJ2-5	TGTGCCAGCAGCTATGACAGAATACGAAAGACCCAGTACTTC	CASSYDRIRKTQYF
TRBD2	.	TRBV5-1	16	TRBJ2-1	TGCGCCAGCAGCTCCCTCCCGACTAGCGGTAACAATGAGCAGTTCTTC	CASSSLPTSGNNEQFF
.	.	TRBV6-5	13	TRBJ1-5	TGTGCCACCGAGGACCGAGACCATCAGCCCCAGCATTTT	CATEDRDHQPQHF
.	.	TRBV6-5	15	TRBJ2-7	TGTGCCAGCAGTTACTCGACTGGGGGGCGGTACGAGCAGTACTTC	CASSYSTGGRYEQYF
.	.	TRBV5-1	17	TRBJ2-6	TGCGCCAGCAGCTCGAGCGCGTGGCCTCCTGGGGCCAACGTCCTGACTTTC	CASSSSAWPPGANVLTF
.	.	TRBV24-1	14	TRBJ2-3	TGTGCCACCAGTTTCCGGGGCTTTACAGATACGCAGTATTTT	CATSFRGFTDTQYF
.	.	TRBV27	15	TRBJ1-6	TGTGCCAGCAGTTTACGTGGGACCCATAATTCACCCCTCCACTTT	CASSLRGTHNSPLHF
.	.	TRBV6-5	15	TRBJ1-2	TGTGCCAGCAGCTTACCAGGCGGTTGGGGCTATGGCTACACCTTC	CASSLPGGWGYGYTF
.	.	TRBV5-1	16	TRBJ1-2	TGCGCCAGCAGCTTTATAGGGACTAAGTTTAACTATGGCTACACCTTC	CASSFIGTKFNYGYTF
TRBD1	.	TRBV30	16	TRBJ1-5	TGTGCCTGGAGTTCTAAAGGGGGCTTGGGCAATCAGCCCCAGCATTTT	CAWSSKGGLGNQPQHF
.	.	TRBV28	18	TRBJ2-2	TGTGCCAGCAGTCCCGCAGGTGGGGTAGGTTCGAACACCGGGGAGCTGTTTTTT	CASSPAGGVGSNTGELFF
.	.	TRBV6-5	14	TRBJ1-2	TGTGCCAGCAGTTACGGACAGCTTAACTATGGCTACACCTTC	CASSYGQLNYGYTF
TRBD1	.	TRBV28	17	TRBJ1-4	TGTGCCAGCAGTTTACTCAATATACAGGGGACGGGCGAAAAACTGTTTTTT	CASSLLNIQGTGEKLFF
.	.	TRBV7-2	16	TRBJ2-2	TGTGCCAGCAGCGCGGGGCAGGGGATGGTAACCGGGGAGCTGTTTTTT	CASSAGQGMVTGELFF